Reported below is one T cell receptor beta chain. Its target antigen remains unknown. Within one base of it there is no much larger clone, and no base qualities were kept. Measured from the cysteine to the phenylalanine, the CDR3 is 15 residues long. Only the CDR3 DNA stays, 45 bases, in frame from base 1. CDR1 MNHNS and CDR2 SASEGT were looked up in the germline V gene. Trimming costs V 7 bases and J 0 bases, and their ends lie 13 bases apart. This sample is part of a study of T cells in Graves' hyperthyroidism and ophthalmopathy (dated by TCRdb to the late 2010s). A note on the overall study: Peripheral blood samples were taken at initial diagnosis, before any treatment was given. To identify distinguishing TCR V-J signatures, a discovery cohort of around 100 patients was used, comprising some 45 with Graves' ophthalmopathy and 57 with stable Graves' hyperthyroidism. The paper describes TCR Vbeta CDR3 sequencing of about 140 peripheral blood samples, made up of around 41 ophthalmopathy patients, around 73 hyperthyroidism patients and 17 progressor patients. Prospective prediction of ophthalmopathy was tested in an independent validation cohort consisting of roughly 20 hyperthyroidism patients and about 17 patients who later progressed to ophthalmopathy. After sampling, hyperthyroidism patients received methimazole starting at 30 mg daily, and ophthalmopathy patients received high-dose intravenous methylprednisolone. In several Graves' hyperthyroidism patients, the study also compared T-cell repertoires from thyroid tissue with T-cell repertoires from blood. The 100 discovery patients were randomly split 7:3 into training and test sets. Overall study results and their limits: In validation, the model predicted progression to ophthalmopathy a median of roughly 6.2 months before onset, with over 60% sensitivity and 72.22% specificity. Sample size was not statistically predetermined, and blinding of investigators to group allocation was not performed. In cross-validation, a model built on a 13 V-J signature told ophthalmopathy apart from stable hyperthyroidism with less than 90% sensitivity and 81% to 82% specificity, and in testing the same model reached 80%/75%. Blood samples also contained most of the expanded thyroid clonotypes (frequency above 0.001), which suggests that blood repertoires may reflect thyroid immune responses.

Amplification of TCR beta CDR3 regions was carried out from RNA transcripts. A first-round RT-PCR of the TCR CDR3 used the HTBI primer set with the Qiagen OneStep RT-PCR kit. The libraries were constructed in a second round of multiplex PCR and then size-selected and purified. Sequencing of the libraries was done on an Illumina HiSeq2000 using paired-end 100 bp reads. As for the original processing: Raw data were processed with SOAPnuke, discarding reads with adapters, uncalled bases, mean Phred below 15, or no exact constant-primer or identifier match. High-quality paired reads were merged using COPE v1.2.5, and each unique nucleotide sequence was defined as a clonotype. Clonotypes were aligned to IMGT TRBV, TRBD and TRBJ reference segments using MiTCR v1.1. Only V-J combinations with frequency above 0.0001, covering roughly 99% of repertoires, were analysed. A TCS score was defined as the ratio of F50 (clonal expansion) to E x V (chaos), with BLOSUM62-based TCRdist applied between CDR3 peptides within each V-J. Welch's t-statistics and random forest reduced fewer than 550 V-J features to 10 to 15, which were used in a naive Bayes classifier (R e1071). TCRdb reprocessed the public reads (quality trimming at Q25 with fastp, clone calling with MiXCR) and kept in-frame beta chains. Duplicate CDR3 protein sequences are folded into a single record with the most common DNA and genes. None of the V and J calls come from the authors' own analysis; TCRdb made them. In this sample the table shows nearly 600,000 distinct CDR3 sequences, 14% of which occur a single time. In total, the top ten clones hold under 7% of the sample.

Hyperthyroidism patients were newly diagnosed, had a disease duration of under 2 months, and were aged 18 to 65 years. Exclusion was applied to patients with uncontrolled infections, other autoimmune diseases, pregnancy or lactation. Diagnoses were established on the basis of clinical symptoms, serum thyroxine and TRAb, thyroid ultrasound, and orbital computed tomography. Blood from progressor patients was drawn when they were first diagnosed with hyperthyroidism, before any ophthalmopathy symptoms appeared. Ficoll-Paque density gradient centrifugation was used to isolate PBMCs from 8.5 to 10 ml of fresh peripheral blood. Progressor patients were defined as those initially diagnosed with Graves' hyperthyroidism in whom ophthalmopathy developed during follow-up. Total RNA was extracted using Trizol reagent, and RNA quality was assessed on an Agilent 2100 Bioanalyzer.

This TCR was recovered from a woman younger than 45 with Graves' hyperthyroidism that later progressed to Graves' ophthalmopathy. The sequenced sample was blood. The chain employs TRBV6-1 and TRBJ1-5; the D gene is perhaps TRBD1, on 5 matching bases. The CDR3 amino acid sequence is: CASKGPQTSNQPQHF. The DNA sequence is given as TGTGCCAGCAAGGGGCCCCAAACTAGCAATCAGCCCCAGCATTTT.